These T cell receptor beta chains were read from a single sample in a study of neurological immune-mediated disorders. Via MiXCR, TCRdb re-called the 5' RACE reads, giving one row per CDR3 protein. The table records tens of thousands of distinct CDR3 sequences, under 13% of them present only once. Specimen: PBMCs. The receptors derive from a man aged 35 to 55 in good health. Each CDR3 is given with its conserved first and last residue. A D gene is named only where the DNA matches it firmly. The size of a clone is reported for some rows only, either as once, few or many, or as a class for expanded clones.

clone size,V gene,D gene,J gene,CDR3 length,CDR3 DNA,CDR3 protein
many,TRBV2,NA,TRBJ1-2,13,TGTGCCAGCAGCGGCGACAGTGTTGGTGGCTACACCTTC,CASSGDSVGGYTF
many,TRBV6-6,NA,TRBJ1-1,14,TGTGCCAGCACTAAAGGGGTTGGGGACACTGAAGCTTTCTTT,CASTKGVGDTEAFF
medium-sized,TRBV5-1,NA,TRBJ1-2,15,TGCGCCAGCAGCTTGGTTCCAGACGACCGGGTTGGCTACACCTTC,CASSLVPDDRVGYTF
once,TRBV5-1,TRBD2,TRBJ2-3,17,TGCGCCAGCAGCCACCGGACTAGCGGGGACGACACAGATACGCAGTATTTT,CASSHRTSGDDTDTQYF
many,TRBV20-1,NA,TRBJ2-1,14,TGCAGTGCCACACAGGGTAGGGGTGGCAATGAGCAGTTCTTC,CSATQGRGGNEQFF
many,TRBV7-9,NA,TRBJ1-1,14,TGTGCCAGCAGCTTTATGGGGGCGCGGACTGAAGCTTTCTTT,CASSFMGARTEAFF
many,TRBV7-9,TRBD2,TRBJ2-1,15,TGTGCCAGCAGCCTCGGGCGGGAGGGTAACAATGAGCAGTTCTTC,CASSLGREGNNEQFF
NA,TRBV5-1,NA,TRBJ2-7,18,TGCGCCAGCAGCTTGTTATCCTTATTTTCTGGGGCGACCTACTATCAGTACTTC,CASSLLSLFSGATYYQYF
many,TRBV4-2,NA,TRBJ2-1,14,TGTGCCAGCAGCCAATCGACAGAGCCTAATGAGCAGTTCTTC,CASSQSTEPNEQFF
many,TRBV7-2,NA,TRBJ2-2,14,TGTGCCAGCAGCTTTTCTAGGAACACCGGGGAGCTGTTTTTT,CASSFSRNTGELFF
NA,TRBV9,NA,TRBJ2-3,14,TGTGCCAGCAGCGTAGCGGGGAGCACAGATACGCAGTATTTT,CASSVAGSTDTQYF
NA,TRBV10-1,TRBD1,TRBJ2-2,16,TGCGCCAGCAGCCGGACAGGGGGCTTTGGCACCGGGGAGCTGTTTTTT,CASSRTGGFGTGELFF
many,TRBV5-1,NA,TRBJ2-3,14,TGCGCCAGCTGTTCGGGCGATAGCACAGATACGCAGTATTTT,CASCSGDSTDTQYF
many,TRBV5-5,NA,TRBJ1-1,16,TGTGCCAGCAGCTTGGCCTTCGGGACGGCGAACACTGAAGCTTTCTTT,CASSLAFGTANTEAFF
NA,TRBV6-5,NA,TRBJ2-1,15,TGTGCCAGCAGTTCGGGGGTCACCCCGTACAATGAGCAGTTCTTC,CASSSGVTPYNEQFF
many,TRBV6-5,NA,TRBJ1-2,11,TGTGCCACCTACAGGGACGGAGGCTACACCTTC,CATYRDGGYTF
many,TRBV12-3/TRBV12-4,TRBD1,TRBJ2-2,15,TGTGCCAGCAGTTTGGGGCAGGGGGCTAACGGGGAGCTGTTTTTT,CASSLGQGANGELFF
many,TRBV5-1,NA,TRBJ2-7,12,TGCGCCAGCAGCTTGTTGGGGGAAGAGCAGTACTTC,CASSLLGEEQYF
few,TRBV5-5,NA,TRBJ1-1,14,TGTGCCAGCAGCTTTGGACCGGGGAACACTGAAGCTTTCTTT,CASSFGPGNTEAFF
many,TRBV27,TRBD1,TRBJ2-7,14,TGTGCCAGCAGTTCCCGGGACAGCCCCTACGAGCAGTACTTC,CASSSRDSPYEQYF
many,TRBV7-2,NA,TRBJ2-2,18,TGTGCCAGCAGCGCACCCACGGGGGGCCTTCAGAACACCGGGGAGCTGTTTTTT,CASSAPTGGLQNTGELFF
many,TRBV24-1,TRBD1,TRBJ2-5,14,TGTGCCACCAGTGATCGGACAGGGTGGGAGACCCAGTACTTC,CATSDRTGWETQYF
many,TRBV5-1,TRBD2,TRBJ2-1,16,TGCGCCAGCAGCATACCTACTAGCGGGACATTCAATGAGCAGTTCTTC,CASSIPTSGTFNEQFF
many,TRBV5-5,NA,TRBJ2-1,12,TGTGCCAGCAGCTGGACCGGGGAAGAGCAGTTCTTC,CASSWTGEEQFF
many,TRBV10-1,NA,TRBJ1-6,13,TGCGCCAGCAGTGCGTTCGGCAGATCACCCCTCCACTTT,CASSAFGRSPLHF
many,TRBV5-1,NA,TRBJ2-3,13,TGCGCCAGCAGCCAGCGGAACACAGATACGCAGTATTTT,CASSQRNTDTQYF
many,TRBV5-6,NA,TRBJ2-1,14,TGTGCCAGCAGCTTTTCTCTGAGGGGCGATGAGCAGTTCTTC,CASSFSLRGDEQFF
many,TRBV12-3/TRBV12-4,TRBD1,TRBJ1-2,15,TGTGCCAGCACCTCCTCGACAGGGACGATAGATGGCTACACCTTC,CASTSSTGTIDGYTF
many,TRBV7-2,NA,TRBJ2-5,14,TGTGCCAGCAGCTTAGGGGCAGGCCATCTGACCCAGTACTTC,CASSLGAGHLTQYF
few,TRBV4-2,TRBD2,TRBJ2-3,16,TGTGCCAGCAGCCAAGATAAAGCGGGGGGGACAGATACGCAGTATTTT,CASSQDKAGGTDTQYF
many,TRBV5-1,NA,TRBJ2-7,14,TGCGCCAGCAGCTTAGAAGGGACCTCCTACGAGCAGTACTTC,CASSLEGTSYEQYF